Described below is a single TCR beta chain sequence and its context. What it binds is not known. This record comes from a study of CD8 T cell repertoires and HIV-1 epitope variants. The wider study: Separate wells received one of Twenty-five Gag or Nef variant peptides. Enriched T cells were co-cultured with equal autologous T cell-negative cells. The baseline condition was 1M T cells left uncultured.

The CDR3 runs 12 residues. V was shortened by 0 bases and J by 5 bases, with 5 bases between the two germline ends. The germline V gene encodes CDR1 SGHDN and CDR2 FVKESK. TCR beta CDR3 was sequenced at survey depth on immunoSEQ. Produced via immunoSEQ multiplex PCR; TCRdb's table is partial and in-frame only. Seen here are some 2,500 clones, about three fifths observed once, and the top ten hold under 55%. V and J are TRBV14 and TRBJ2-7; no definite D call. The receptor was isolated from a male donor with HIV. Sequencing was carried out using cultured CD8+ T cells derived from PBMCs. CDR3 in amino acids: CASSQEVDEQYF. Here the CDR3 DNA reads TGTGCCAGCAGCCAAGAGGTCGACGAGCAGTACTTC.